This T cell receptor (beta chain) was identified in a study of shared clonotypes between healthy human individuals. Overall study: The study drew on a couple of women and a few men aged 18 to 49 as donors.

Each of the donors was a healthy adult who was HIV-negative and had not had a recent acute infection or vaccination. Overall study findings and caveats: Sharing of clonotypes among donors was expected to vary with sequencing depth.

As to this clone: The antigen is undetermined.

The assay was immunoSEQ multiplex PCR, and TCRdb's table has in-frame clones only and misses some. The profile shows around 440,000 clones, 60% to 80% of them singletons. Sequences were obtained from PBMCs. The receptor was derived from a woman aged 40 to 49 in good health. Some clones in this sample may be carry-over from other donors' samples.

The CDR3 region has the DNA TGTGCCAGCAGGAAACAGGGCAGCTTCTACGAGCAGTACTTC. Protein sequence: CASRKQGSFYEQYF. The V gene is TRBV6-1, the J gene TRBJ2-7; D may be TRBD1 (6 bases). Germline V gene sequence: CDR1 MNHNS, CDR2 SASEGT. V lost 6 bases and J 3 bases, leaving 15 bases between the germline ends. The CDR3 has 14 residues.